This T cell receptor (beta chain) was captured by sequencing in a study of T cell changes during pregnancy in multiple sclerosis. Some clones are missing from TCRdb's copy, which holds only in-frame ones; the method was immunoSEQ multiplex PCR. The table has 30,000 to 45,000 clones, approximately 91% seen once. The germline V gene has CDR1 MRHNA and CDR2 SNTAGT. J lost 6 bases, V lost 0 bases, and 4 bases had no gene match. This CDR3 has 15 residues. Sequencing used CD8+ T cells from peripheral blood mononuclear cells, obtained after pregnancy. The receptor was derived from a female donor with multiple sclerosis, enrolled in a pregnancy study. This chain uses TRBV6-4 with TRBJ2-1; 8 bases line up with TRBD1. For the CDR3, the DNA is TGTGCCAGCAGTGACTCGTCAGGGGGCTTCAATGAGCAGTTCTTC. Its translation is CASSDSSGGFNEQFF.